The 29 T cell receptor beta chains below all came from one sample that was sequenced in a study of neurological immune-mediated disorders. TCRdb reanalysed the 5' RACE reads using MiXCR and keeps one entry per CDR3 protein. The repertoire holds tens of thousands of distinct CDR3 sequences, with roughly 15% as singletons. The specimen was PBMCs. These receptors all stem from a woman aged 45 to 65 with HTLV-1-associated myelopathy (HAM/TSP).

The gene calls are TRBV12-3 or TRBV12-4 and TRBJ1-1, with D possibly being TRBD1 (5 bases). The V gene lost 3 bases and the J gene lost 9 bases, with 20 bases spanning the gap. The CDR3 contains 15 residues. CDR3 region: CASSFRRGTNNQAFF. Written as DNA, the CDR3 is TGTGCCAGCAGTTTTCGGAGAGGGACGAACAACCAAGCTTTCTTT.

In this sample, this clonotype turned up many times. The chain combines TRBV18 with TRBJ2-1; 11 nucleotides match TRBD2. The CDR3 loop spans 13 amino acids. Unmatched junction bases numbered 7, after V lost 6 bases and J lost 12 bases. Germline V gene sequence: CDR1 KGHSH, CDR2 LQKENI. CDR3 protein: CASSPKTSGAQFF. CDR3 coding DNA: TGTGCCAGCTCCCCCAAGACTAGCGGGGCGCAGTTCTTC.

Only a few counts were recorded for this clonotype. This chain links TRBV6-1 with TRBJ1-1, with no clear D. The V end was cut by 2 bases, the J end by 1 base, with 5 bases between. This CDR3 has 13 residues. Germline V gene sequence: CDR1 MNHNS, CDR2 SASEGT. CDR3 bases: TGTGCCAGCAGTGAAATTAAGAACACTGAAGCTTTCTTT. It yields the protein CASSEIKNTEAFF.

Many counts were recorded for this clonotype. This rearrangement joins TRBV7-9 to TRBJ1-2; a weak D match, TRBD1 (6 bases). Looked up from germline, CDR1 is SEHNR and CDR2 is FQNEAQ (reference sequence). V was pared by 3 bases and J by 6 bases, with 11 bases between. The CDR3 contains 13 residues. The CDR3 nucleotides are TGTGCCAGCAGCTTTTCAGGGGTCGATGGCTACACCTTC. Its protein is CASSFSGVDGYTF.

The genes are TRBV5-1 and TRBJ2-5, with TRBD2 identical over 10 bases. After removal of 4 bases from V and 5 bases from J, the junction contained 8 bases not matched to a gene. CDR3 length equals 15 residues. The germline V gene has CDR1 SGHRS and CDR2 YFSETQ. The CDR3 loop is CASSGTGTSEETQYF. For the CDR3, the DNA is TGCGCCAGCAGCGGGACCGGGACTAGCGAGGAGACCCAGTACTTC. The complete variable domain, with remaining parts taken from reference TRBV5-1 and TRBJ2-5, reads KAGVTQTPRYLIKTRGQQVTLSCSPISGHRSVSWYQQTPGQGLQFLFEYFSETQRNKGNFPGRFSGRQFSNSRSEMNVSTLELGDSALYLCASSGTGTSEETQYFGPGTRLLVL.

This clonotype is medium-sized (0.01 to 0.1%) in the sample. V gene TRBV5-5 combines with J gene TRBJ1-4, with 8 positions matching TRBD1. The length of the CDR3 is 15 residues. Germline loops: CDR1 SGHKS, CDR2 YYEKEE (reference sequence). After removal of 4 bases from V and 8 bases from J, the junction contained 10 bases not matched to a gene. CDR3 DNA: TGTGCCAGCAGCATGACCAGGGGGCGCGCGGAAAAACTGTTTTTT. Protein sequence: CASSMTRGRAEKLFF.

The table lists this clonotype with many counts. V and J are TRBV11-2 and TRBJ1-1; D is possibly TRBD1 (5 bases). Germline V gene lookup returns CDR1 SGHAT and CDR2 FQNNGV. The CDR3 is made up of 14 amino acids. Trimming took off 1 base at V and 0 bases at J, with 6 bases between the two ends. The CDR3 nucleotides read TGTGCCAGCAGCTTAGGGGGGATGAACACTGAAGCTTTCTTT. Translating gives CASSLGGMNTEAFF.

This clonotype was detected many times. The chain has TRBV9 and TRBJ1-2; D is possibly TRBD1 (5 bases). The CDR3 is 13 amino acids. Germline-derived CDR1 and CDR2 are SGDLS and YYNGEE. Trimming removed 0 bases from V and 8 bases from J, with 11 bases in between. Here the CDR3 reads CASSVVGSGGYTF. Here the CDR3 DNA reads TGTGCCAGCAGCGTAGTAGGTTCAGGGGGCTACACCTTC.

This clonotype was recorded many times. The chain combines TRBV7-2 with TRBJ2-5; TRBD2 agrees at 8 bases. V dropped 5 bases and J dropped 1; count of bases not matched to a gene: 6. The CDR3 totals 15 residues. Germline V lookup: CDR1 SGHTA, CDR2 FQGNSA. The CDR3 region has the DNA TGTGCCAGCAGCAGAGCTAGCGGGTCCCAAGAGACCCAGTACTTC. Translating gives CASSRASGSQETQYF.

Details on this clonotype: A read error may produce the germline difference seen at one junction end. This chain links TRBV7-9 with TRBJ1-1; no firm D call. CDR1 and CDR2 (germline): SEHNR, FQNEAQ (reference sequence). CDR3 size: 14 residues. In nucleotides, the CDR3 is TGTGCCAGGAGCTTAGAACCGGGCTTCCCTGAAGCTTTCTTT. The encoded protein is CARSLEPGFPEAFF.

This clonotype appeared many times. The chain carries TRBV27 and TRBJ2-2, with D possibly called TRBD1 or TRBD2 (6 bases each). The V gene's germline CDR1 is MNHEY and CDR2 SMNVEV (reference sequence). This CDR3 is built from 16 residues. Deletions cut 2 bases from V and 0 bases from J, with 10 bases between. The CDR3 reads CASSLRGLTNTGELFF. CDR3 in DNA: TGTGCCAGCAGTTTACGGGGGCTCACGAACACCGGGGAGCTGTTTTTT.

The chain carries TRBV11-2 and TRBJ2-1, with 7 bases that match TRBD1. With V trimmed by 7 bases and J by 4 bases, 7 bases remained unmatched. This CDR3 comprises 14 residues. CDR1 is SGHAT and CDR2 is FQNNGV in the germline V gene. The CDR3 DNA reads TGTGCCAGCACCCCAGGGGGATCGTACAATGAGCAGTTCTTC. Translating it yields CASTPGGSYNEQFF.

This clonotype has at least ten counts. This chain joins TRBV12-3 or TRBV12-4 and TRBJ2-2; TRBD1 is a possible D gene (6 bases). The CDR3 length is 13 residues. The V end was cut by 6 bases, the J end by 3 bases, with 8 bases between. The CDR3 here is CASRRQDTGELFF. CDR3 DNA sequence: TGTGCCAGCAGACGACAGGACACCGGGGAGCTGTTTTTT.

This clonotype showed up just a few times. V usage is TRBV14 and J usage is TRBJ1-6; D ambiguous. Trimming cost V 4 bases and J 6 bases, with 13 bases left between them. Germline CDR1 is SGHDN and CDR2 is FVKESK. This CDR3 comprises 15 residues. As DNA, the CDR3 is TGTGCCAGCAGCCCAACACGGGCGATTAATTCACCCCTCCACTTT. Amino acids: CASSPTRAINSPLHF.

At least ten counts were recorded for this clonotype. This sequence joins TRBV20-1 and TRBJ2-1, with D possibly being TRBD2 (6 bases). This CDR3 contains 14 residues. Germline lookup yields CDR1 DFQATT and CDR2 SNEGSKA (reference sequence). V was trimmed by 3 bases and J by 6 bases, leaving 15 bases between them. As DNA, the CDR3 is TGCAGTGCTAGTTCTAGCGTGGTCGTCAATGAGCAGTTCTTC. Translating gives CSASSSVVVNEQFF.

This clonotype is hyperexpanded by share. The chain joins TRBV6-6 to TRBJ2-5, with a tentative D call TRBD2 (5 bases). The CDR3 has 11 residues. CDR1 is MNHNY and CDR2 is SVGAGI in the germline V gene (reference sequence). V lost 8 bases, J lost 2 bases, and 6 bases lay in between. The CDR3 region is CASGEQETQYF. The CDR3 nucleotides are TGTGCCAGCGGGGAGCAAGAGACCCAGTACTTC.

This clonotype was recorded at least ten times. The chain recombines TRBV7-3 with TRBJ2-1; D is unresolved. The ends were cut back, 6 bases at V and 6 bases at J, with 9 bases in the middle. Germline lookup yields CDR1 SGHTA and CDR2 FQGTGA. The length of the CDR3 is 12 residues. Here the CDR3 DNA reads TGTGCCAGCAGTTATCAGAGCAATGAGCAGTTCTTC. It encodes CASSYQSNEQFF.

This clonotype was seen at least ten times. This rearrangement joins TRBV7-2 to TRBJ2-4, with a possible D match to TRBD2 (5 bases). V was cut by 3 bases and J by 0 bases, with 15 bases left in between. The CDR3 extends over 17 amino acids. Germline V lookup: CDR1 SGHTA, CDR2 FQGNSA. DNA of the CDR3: TGTGCCAGCAGCTTCGGGATTAAATTCGAAGCCAAAAACATTCAGTACTTC. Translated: CASSFGIKFEAKNIQYF.

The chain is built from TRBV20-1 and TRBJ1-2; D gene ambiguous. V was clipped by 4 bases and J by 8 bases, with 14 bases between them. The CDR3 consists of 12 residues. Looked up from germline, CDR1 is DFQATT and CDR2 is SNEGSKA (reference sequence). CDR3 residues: CSANHDWGGYTF. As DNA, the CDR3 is TGCAGTGCTAATCACGACTGGGGAGGCTACACCTTC.

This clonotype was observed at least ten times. As DNA, the CDR3 is TGTGCCAGCAGCCCCCGACAGGGTAGGGGTCATGAGCAGTTCTTC. Its protein product is CASSPRQGRGHEQFF. The chain recombines TRBV3-1 with TRBJ2-1; TRBD1 matches 7 bases. CDR3 length: 15 residues. V shed 4 bases and J 8 bases; nucleotides not matched to a gene: 11. Germline CDR1 and CDR2: LGHDT and YNNKEL (reference sequence).

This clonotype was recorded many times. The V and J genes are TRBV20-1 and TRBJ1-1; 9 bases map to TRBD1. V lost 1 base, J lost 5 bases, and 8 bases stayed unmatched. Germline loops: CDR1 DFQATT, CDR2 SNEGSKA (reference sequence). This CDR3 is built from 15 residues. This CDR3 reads CSARATDRGETEAFF. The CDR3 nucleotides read TGCAGTGCTAGAGCCACCGACAGGGGGGAAACTGAAGCTTTCTTT.

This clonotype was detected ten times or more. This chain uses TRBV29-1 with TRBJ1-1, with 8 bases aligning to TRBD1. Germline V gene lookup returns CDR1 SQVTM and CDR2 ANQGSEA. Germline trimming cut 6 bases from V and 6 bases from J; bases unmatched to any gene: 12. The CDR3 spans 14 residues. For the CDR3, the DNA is TGCAGCGTAGTCCGACAGGGGATGGACGCTGAAGCTTTCTTT. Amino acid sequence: CSVVRQGMDAEAFF.

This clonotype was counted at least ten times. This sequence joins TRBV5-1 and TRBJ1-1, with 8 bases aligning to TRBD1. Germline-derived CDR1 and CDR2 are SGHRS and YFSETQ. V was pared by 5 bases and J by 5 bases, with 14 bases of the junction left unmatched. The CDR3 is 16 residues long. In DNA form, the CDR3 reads TGCGCCAGCAGTCCCAGTCCCCAGGGGGCTGGAACTGAAGCTTTCTTT. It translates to CASSPSPQGAGTEAFF.

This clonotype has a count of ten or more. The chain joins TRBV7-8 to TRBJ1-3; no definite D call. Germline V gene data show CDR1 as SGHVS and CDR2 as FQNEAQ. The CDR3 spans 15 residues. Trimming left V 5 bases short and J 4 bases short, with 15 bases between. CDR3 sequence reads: CASSRTRSGGNTIYF. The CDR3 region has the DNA TGTGCCAGCAGCCGGACCCGGTCCGGCGGAAACACCATATATTTT.

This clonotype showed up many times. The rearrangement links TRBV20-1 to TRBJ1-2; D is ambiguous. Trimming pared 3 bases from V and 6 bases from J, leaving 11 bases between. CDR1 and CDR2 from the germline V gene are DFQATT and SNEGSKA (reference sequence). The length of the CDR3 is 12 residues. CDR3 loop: CSARGYGHGYTF. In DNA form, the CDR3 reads TGCAGTGCTAGGGGATATGGGCATGGCTACACCTTC.

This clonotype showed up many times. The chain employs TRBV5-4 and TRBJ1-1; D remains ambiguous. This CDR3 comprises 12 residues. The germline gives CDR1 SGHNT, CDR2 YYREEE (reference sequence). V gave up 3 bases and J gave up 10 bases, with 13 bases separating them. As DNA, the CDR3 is TGTGCCAGCAGCTCCGTGGAGGAAAGAGCTTTCTTT. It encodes CASSSVEERAFF.

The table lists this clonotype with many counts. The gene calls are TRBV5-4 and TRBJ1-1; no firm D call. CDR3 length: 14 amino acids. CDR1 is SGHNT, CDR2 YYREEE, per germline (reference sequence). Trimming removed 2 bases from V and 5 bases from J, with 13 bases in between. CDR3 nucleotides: TGTGCCAGCAGCTTAGGACTGGAAGCGACTGAAGCTTTCTTT. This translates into CASSLGLEATEAFF.

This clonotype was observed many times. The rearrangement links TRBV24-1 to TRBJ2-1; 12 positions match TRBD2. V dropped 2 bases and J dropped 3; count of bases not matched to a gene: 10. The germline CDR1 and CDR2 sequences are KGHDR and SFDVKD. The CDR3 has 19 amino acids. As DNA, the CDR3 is TGTGCCACCAGTGATTCATTCTCCGGGACTAGCGGGCTCTACAATGAGCAGTTCTTC. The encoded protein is CATSDSFSGTSGLYNEQFF.

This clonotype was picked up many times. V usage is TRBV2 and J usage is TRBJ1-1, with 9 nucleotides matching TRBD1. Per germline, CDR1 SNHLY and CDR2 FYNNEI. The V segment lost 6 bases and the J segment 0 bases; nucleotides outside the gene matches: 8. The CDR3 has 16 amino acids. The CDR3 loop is CASSSPGTGLNTEAFF. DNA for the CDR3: TGTGCCAGCAGCAGTCCCGGGACAGGGTTGAACACTGAAGCTTTCTTT.